What follows describes a single T cell receptor beta chain. Its antigen is still unknown. The time point is: blood at routine non-recurrence follow-up after resection. Without sorting, whole RNA was sequenced from tumor, nontumor lung or frozen PBMC. The sample belongs to a study of spatial heterogeneity in lung cancer. Whole-study context: Sequenced follow-up PBMC samples came a median of around 2 years after resection, where available. An average of more than ten raw reads was observed per unique TCR and UMI combination. The study's findings and limits: Expanded tumor TCRs that were ubiquitous appeared in blood more at resection than follow-up.

In germline, CDR1 is DFQATT, CDR2 SNEGSKA (reference sequence). This CDR3 spans 17 amino acids. Trimming removed 4 bases at V and 6 bases at J, with 25 bases between. From the 5' RACE reads, TCRdb called clonotypes with MiXCR, one entry per CDR3 protein. This sample has roughly 120,000 distinct CDR3 sequences, with more than 10% found just once. The chain carries TRBV20-1 and TRBJ1-5; TRBD1 might be the D (6 bases). This material consisted of PBMCs, taken at follow-up. This TCR derives from a male donor with early-stage non-small cell lung cancer. CDR3 sequence reads: CSATSHLLDQGFQPQHF. The CDR3 bases are TGCAGTGCTACTTCGCACCTCTTGGACCAGGGGTTTCAGCCCCAGCATTTT.